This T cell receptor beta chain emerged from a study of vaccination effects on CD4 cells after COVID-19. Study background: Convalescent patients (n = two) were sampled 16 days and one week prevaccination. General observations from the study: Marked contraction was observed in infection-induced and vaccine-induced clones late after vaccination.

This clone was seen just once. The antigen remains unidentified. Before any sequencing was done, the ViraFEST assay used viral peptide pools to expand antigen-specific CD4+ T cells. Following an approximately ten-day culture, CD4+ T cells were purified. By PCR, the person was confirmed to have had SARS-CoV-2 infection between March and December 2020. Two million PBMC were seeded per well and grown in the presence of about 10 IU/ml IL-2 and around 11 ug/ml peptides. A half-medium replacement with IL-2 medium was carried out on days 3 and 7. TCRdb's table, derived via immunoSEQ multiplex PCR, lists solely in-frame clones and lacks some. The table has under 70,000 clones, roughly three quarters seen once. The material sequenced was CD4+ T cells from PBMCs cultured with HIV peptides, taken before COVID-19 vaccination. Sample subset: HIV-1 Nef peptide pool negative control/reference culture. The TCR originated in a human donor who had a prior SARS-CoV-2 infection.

CDR3 in amino acids: CASSPGGVDTQYF. The CDR3, as DNA: TGCGCCAGCAGCCCGGGGGGAGTGGATACGCAGTATTTT. This rearrangement joins TRBV5-1 to TRBJ2-3; 7 bases line up with TRBD2. The trim removed 4 bases at V and 6 bases at J, leaving 5 bases unmatched. The CDR3 spans 13 residues. Germline CDR1 SGHRS, CDR2 YFSETQ.